This is a list of T cell receptor beta chains from one sample in a study of shared clonotypes between healthy human individuals. TCRdb's table, derived via immunoSEQ multiplex PCR, lists solely in-frame clones and lacks some. The top ten clones hold 0.11% of a sample with 560,000 or so clones, approximately 96% of them seen once. Material for sequencing was naive CD8+ T cells sorted from blood. These receptors were obtained from a woman in her thirties in good health. Each CDR3 is given with its conserved first and last residue. D genes are given only for firm matches. Only part of the rows carry a size: once, few, many, or a class if the clone is expanded.

once	.	TRBV5-1	TRBJ2-1	TGCGCCAGCAGCTTAGGCTCCTACAATGAGCAGTTCTTC	CASSLGSYNEQFF
.	.	TRBV25-1	TRBJ2-1	TGTGCCAGCAGTCCGATCGGGAATCCAGAGCAGTTCTTC	CASSPIGNPEQFF
.	.	TRBV9	TRBJ2-5	TGTGCCAGCAGCCCCGGGGGACCAGGGACCCAGTACTTC	CASSPGGPGTQYF
.	TRBD1	TRBV13	TRBJ2-7	TGTGCCAGCAGCCCGACCTTGGACAGGGGATATCAGTACTTC	CASSPTLDRGYQYF
.	TRBD2	TRBV6-5	TRBJ2-1	TGTGCCAGCAGCCCCAGCGGGAACTCCTACAATGAGCAGTTCTTC	CASSPSGNSYNEQFF
.	.	TRBV7-6	TRBJ1-1	TGTGCCAGCAGCTCCGGGGGAAACACTGAAGCTTTCTTT	CASSSGGNTEAFF
.	.	TRBV2	TRBJ2-1	TGTGCCAGCACCATCTCACGGGGTACGACCTACAATGAGCAGTTCTTC	CASTISRGTTYNEQFF
.	TRBD2	TRBV28	TRBJ2-7	TGTGCCAGCAGTTTAACGGGAGGTTCCTACGAGCAGTACTTC	CASSLTGGSYEQYF
.	TRBD2	TRBV7-9	TRBJ2-1	TGTGCCAGCAGCTTAGCGTGGGAGGGAGTGGGGTACAATGAGCAGTTCTTC	CASSLAWEGVGYNEQFF
.	.	TRBV28	TRBJ2-5	TGTGCCAGCAGTTCACTCGCCCAAGAGACCCAGTACTTC	CASSSLAQETQYF
.	TRBD2	TRBV28	TRBJ2-3	TGTGCCAGCAGTTTTCAGCGGGAGGGGGCAGATACGCAGTATTTT	CASSFQREGADTQYF
.	.	TRBV9	TRBJ1-5	TGTGCCAGCAGCTCGACAGGTAATAGCAATCAGCCCCAGCATTTT	CASSSTGNSNQPQHF
.	.	TRBV6-7	TRBJ2-3	TGTGCCAAAACCCCACAGGGACGAAGAGATACGCAGTATTTT	CAKTPQGRRDTQYF
.	.	TRBV5-6	TRBJ2-1	TGTGCCAGCAGCCTTATAGCGGACTCCTACAATGAGCAGTTCTTC	CASSLIADSYNEQFF